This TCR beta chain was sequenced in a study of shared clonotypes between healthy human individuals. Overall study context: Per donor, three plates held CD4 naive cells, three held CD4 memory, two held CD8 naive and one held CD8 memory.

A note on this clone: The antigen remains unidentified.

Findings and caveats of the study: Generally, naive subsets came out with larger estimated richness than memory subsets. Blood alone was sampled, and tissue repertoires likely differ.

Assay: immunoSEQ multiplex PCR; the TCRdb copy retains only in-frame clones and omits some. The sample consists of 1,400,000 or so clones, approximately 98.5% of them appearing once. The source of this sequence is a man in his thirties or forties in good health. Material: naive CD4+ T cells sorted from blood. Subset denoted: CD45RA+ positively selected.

In DNA, the CDR3 is TGCGCCAGCAGCTTGGGGGACAGGGGGCCCGAGACCCAGTACTTC. Translating it yields CASSLGDRGPETQYF. The V gene is TRBV5-1, the J gene TRBJ2-5, with 12 bases lining up with TRBD1. CDR1 is SGHRS and CDR2 is YFSETQ in the germline V gene. V dropped 0 bases and J dropped 5; count of bases not matched to a gene: 2. The CDR3 length is 15 residues.